The clone carrying this T cell receptor (beta chain) was detected many times. The antigen remains undetermined. The sample originates from a study of tumor and adjacent non-tumor tissue in lung cancer. Study-level points and caveats: Shorter survival was associated with higher TCR diversity in tumors. TCR diversity was significantly greater in tumor than normal lung tissue.

TCRbeta libraries were built with three rounds of nested PCR, modified from ARM-PCR. MiXCR was run by TCRdb on the multiplex PCR reads, yielding one entry per CDR3 protein. Of about 68,000 distinct CDR3 sequences in the sample, almost 60% are singletons; the top ten hold 20%. This sample's RNA came from whole unsorted tissue. Donors were chemotherapy-naive, newly diagnosed lung cancer surgical patients in China, August–late 2014. This clonotype was obtained from a man aged 50 or older with non-small cell lung cancer. Sequenced sample: lung tumor tissue.

As DNA, the CDR3 is TGTGCCAGCAGCGGTCAGGGACTTAGATCCTACAATGAGCAGTTCTTC. Its translation is CASSGQGLRSYNEQFF. The gene calls are TRBV12-3 or TRBV12-4 and TRBJ2-1; TRBD2 is a possible D gene (6 bases). CDR3 length: 16 residues. V lost 6 bases and J lost 1, with 16 bases in between.